These 7 T cell receptor beta chains came from one sample sequenced in a study of T cells in Graves' hyperthyroidism and ophthalmopathy. TCR beta CDR3 regions were amplified from RNA transcripts. HTBI primers were the set used in a first-round RT-PCR of the TCR CDR3. TCRdb recomputed calls from the multiplex PCR reads with MiXCR, one row per CDR3 protein. The sample comprises approximately 400,000 distinct CDR3 sequences, about 15% of which are singletons, and around 14% rests with the top ten. Sequenced input: blood. These receptors all come from a woman younger than 30 with Graves' hyperthyroidism.

This clonotype was picked up many times. V gene TRBV27 combines with J gene TRBJ1-5, with 9 bases aligning to TRBD1. The CDR3 length is 15 residues. The V and J ends lost 6 bases and 7 bases, in that order; junction bases with no gene match: 10. Germline V CDR1 and CDR2: MNHEY, SMNVEV (reference sequence). CDR3 residues: CASSLTGGAGQPQHF. CDR3 DNA: TGTGCCAGCAGCCTCACAGGGGGCGCGGGGCAGCCCCAGCATTTT.

This chain uses TRBV28 with TRBJ2-7; D ambiguous. With 2 bases removed from V and 3 bases from J, the gap between germline ends came to 11 bases. Germline V lookup: CDR1 MDHEN, CDR2 SYDVKM. CDR3 size: 14 residues. CDR3 region: CASSLPSDLYEQYF. DNA of the CDR3: TGTGCCAGCAGTTTACCCTCCGACCTCTACGAGCAGTACTTC.

In nucleotides, the CDR3 is TGTGCCAGCAGCTCACAGGGTTTTGAAGCTTTCTTT. Protein: CASSSQGFEAFF. This rearrangement joins TRBV5-6 to TRBJ1-1; tentatively, D is TRBD1 (6 bases). CDR3 length: 12 amino acids. Germline V gives CDR1 SGHDT, CDR2 YYEEEE. V was shortened by 3 bases and J by 7 bases, with 10 bases between the two germline ends.

The table lists this clonotype with a few counts. V and J are TRBV15 and TRBJ2-1; D call uncertain. The CDR3 consists of 15 residues. The germline V and J ends were trimmed by 2 bases and 8 bases, with 16 bases remaining between them. Germline assignment: CDR1 LNHNV and CDR2 YYDKDF (reference sequence). CDR3 region: CATSRRISGYDEQFF. CDR3 sequence (DNA): TGTGCCACCAGCAGAAGAATATCCGGGTACGATGAGCAGTTCTTC.

This clonotype was seen repeatedly, ten times or more. The CDR3 sequence is CASSRRSRGAGSYNEQFF. The CDR3 DNA sequence: TGTGCCAGCAGCCGCCGCAGCAGGGGGGCCGGCTCCTACAATGAGCAGTTCTTC. The chain is built from TRBV14 and TRBJ2-1; tentative D call: TRBD1 (7 bases). Germline assignment: CDR1 SGHDN and CDR2 FVKESK. V shed 4 bases and J shed 0 bases, with 19 bases lying between them. The CDR3 extends over 18 amino acids.

This clonotype was seen ten or more times. CDR3 bases: TGTGCCAGCAGCTCCAAAGTAGTGGGGTTGAACACTGAAGCTTTCTTT. Encoded protein: CASSSKVVGLNTEAFF. V and J are TRBV7-2 and TRBJ1-1, with D unclear. Germline CDR1 reads SGHTA; CDR2 reads FQGNSA. The length of the CDR3 is 16 residues. The V gene lost 4 bases and the J gene lost 0 bases, with 15 bases spanning the gap.

The J gene is TRBJ1-1, the V gene TRBV9, with D hard to call. This CDR3 is 16 amino acids long. Germline V CDR1 and CDR2: SGDLS, YYNGEE. Trimming left V 4 bases short and J 0 bases short, with 16 bases between. CDR3 DNA: TGTGCCAGCAGCCCCCCTGGGAGCCTCATGAACACTGAAGCTTTCTTT. Its protein product is CASSPPGSLMNTEAFF. Based on the CDR3 plus reference TRBV9 and TRBJ1-1, the full variable domain is DSGVTQTPKHLITATGQRVTLRCSPRSGDLSVYWYQQSLDQGLQFLIQYYNGEERAKGNILERFSAQQFPDLHSELNLSSLELGDSALYFCASSPPGSLMNTEAFFGQGTRLTVV.